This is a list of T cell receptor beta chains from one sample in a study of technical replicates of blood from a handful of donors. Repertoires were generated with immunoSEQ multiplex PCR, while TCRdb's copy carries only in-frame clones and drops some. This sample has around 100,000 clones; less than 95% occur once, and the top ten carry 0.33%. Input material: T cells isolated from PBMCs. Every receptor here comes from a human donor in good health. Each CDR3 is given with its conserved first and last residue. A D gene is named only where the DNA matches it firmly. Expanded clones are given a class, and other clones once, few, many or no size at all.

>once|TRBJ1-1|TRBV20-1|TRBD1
TGCAGTGCTAATGACAGGGCGGGAGCTTTCTTT
CSANDRAGAFF
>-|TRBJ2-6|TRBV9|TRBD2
TGTGCCAGCAGCGTGGATACTAGCGGGAGCTTCTTCCCTGGGGCCAACGTCCTGACTTTC
CASSVDTSGSFFPGANVLTF
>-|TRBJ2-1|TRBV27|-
TGTGCCAGCAGTTTACCGAAGCCAGGGGTCTACAATGAGCAGTTCTTC
CASSLPKPGVYNEQFF
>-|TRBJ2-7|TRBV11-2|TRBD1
TGTGCCAGCAGCTGGACAGGTGTCTCCTACGAGCAGTACTTC
CASSWTGVSYEQYF
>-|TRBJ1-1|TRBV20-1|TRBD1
TGCACCAGACAGGGGAACACTGAAGCTTTCTTT
CTRQGNTEAFF
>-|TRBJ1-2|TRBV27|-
TGTGCCAGCTACACTTCGGGCTATGGCTACACCTTC
CASYTSGYGYTF
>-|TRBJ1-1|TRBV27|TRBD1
TGTGCCAGCAGTGTCACAGGGGGCGGCACTGAAGCTTTCTTT
CASSVTGGGTEAFF
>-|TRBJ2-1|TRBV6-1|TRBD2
TGTGCCAGCAGTGAATACTCTGGCGGGAGTTTCAATGAGCAGTTCTTC
CASSEYSGGSFNEQFF
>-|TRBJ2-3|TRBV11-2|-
TGTGCCAGCAGCTTAGAAGCAGGTACTACGCAGTATTTT
CASSLEAGTTQYF
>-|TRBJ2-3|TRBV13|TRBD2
TGTGCCAGCAGCTCGAGACTAGCGCCTAGCACAGATACGCAGTATTTT
CASSSRLAPSTDTQYF
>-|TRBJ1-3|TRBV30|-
TGTGCCTGGAGTGTAGGAGTCCACATCTCTGGAAACACCATATATTTT
CAWSVGVHISGNTIYF
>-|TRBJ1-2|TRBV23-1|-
TGCGCCAGCAGTCCCGGAGACGGACTTAGTTATGGCTACACCTTC
CASSPGDGLSYGYTF
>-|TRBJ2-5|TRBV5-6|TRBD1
TGTGCCAGCAGCTTGACCCCAGGGGGTCAAGAGACCCAGTACTTC
CASSLTPGGQETQYF
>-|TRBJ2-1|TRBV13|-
TGTGCCAGCAGCTCCCAAGGGCTAGCTCTCTCCTACAATGAGCAGTTCTTC
CASSSQGLALSYNEQFF